This T cell receptor (beta chain) came from a study of shared clonotypes between healthy human individuals. Study results and limitations: The authors sampled blood alone, and tissue repertoires likely differ.

This CDR3 has 11 residues. Germline V CDR1 and CDR2: MNHNS, SASEGT. Trimming pared 5 bases from V and 0 bases from J, leaving 2 bases between. Deep was the level at which the assay was run. Only in-frame clones appear in the TCRdb table, and some are missing; sequencing was by immunoSEQ multiplex PCR. Among about 490,000 clones listed, 78% were seen once. Note on this clone: Its antigen is undetermined.

The study drew its donors from healthy HIV-negative adults without recent acute infections or vaccinations. Within Nashville, Tennessee resided all donors, each a Caucasian adult. This clonotype originated in a woman aged 40 to 50 in good health. Some clones in this sample may be carry-over from other donors' samples. The genes are TRBV6-1 and TRBJ2-7; D is undetermined. The sequenced sample consisted of PBMCs. The CDR3 DNA follows: TGTGCCAGCAGTCCCTCCTACGAGCAGTACTTC. This sequence encodes CASSPSYEQYF.